Presented here are 10 T cell receptor beta chains from one specimen sequenced in a study of glioma-infiltrating T cells after dendritic cell vaccination. Produced via immunoSEQ multiplex PCR; TCRdb's table is partial and in-frame only. The table shows 90,000 to 110,000 clones, with 90% occurring only once. Time point described: after dendritic cell vaccination, including at tumor progression/relapse. The sequenced sample was blood, obtained after dendritic cell vaccination. These receptors originate from a human donor with glioblastoma.

This rearrangement joins TRBV21-1 to TRBJ2-7; TRBD2, the table's D call, was not compared with the DNA. TRBV21-1 represents a pseudogene. The CDR3 is made up of 15 amino acids. As DNA, the CDR3 is TGTGCCAGCACCAATCCGGGGACTCCGAGTGGTGAGCAGTACTTC. Translation: CASTNPGTPSGEQYF.

The chain has TRBV30 and TRBJ1-1; tentatively, D is TRBD1 (5 bases). Germline CDR1 is GTSNPN and CDR2 is SVGIG (reference sequence). The V gene lost 1 base and the J gene lost 8 bases, with 14 bases spanning the gap. CDR3 length: 13 residues. CDR3 DNA: TGTGCCTGGAGTGGACAGTCCCTTGGAGAAGCTTTCTTT. It specifies CAWSGQSLGEAFF.

The chain combines TRBV6-5 with TRBJ2-5; D remains ambiguous. V was shortened by 0 bases and J by 2 bases, with 10 bases between the two germline ends. This CDR3 region has 15 residues. CDR1 is MNHEY and CDR2 is SVGAGI in the germline V gene. The CDR3 nucleotides are TGTGCCAGCAGTTACTCGAGGCTACCTCAAGAGACCCAGTACTTC. It encodes CASSYSRLPQETQYF.

Regarding this clone: The same CDR3 is also encoded by other DNA sequences in this sample. The genes are TRBV19 and TRBJ1-2; a possible D gene is TRBD1 (5 bases). Trimming took off 2 bases at V and 2 bases at J, with 6 bases between the two ends. CDR3 size: 13 residues. Germline V lookup: CDR1 LNHDA, CDR2 SQIVND (reference sequence). The DNA for the CDR3 is TGTGCCAGTAGTATACAGGGAAACTATGGCTACACCTTC. Encoded protein: CASSIQGNYGYTF.

Comment on this clone: A much larger clonotype is one base distant, so this may be a read error. The rearrangement joins TRBV4-2 to TRBJ2-1; TRBD2 matches at 8 bases. The J segment lost 1 base and the V segment lost 4 bases, leaving 3 bases of the junction unmatched. This CDR3 comprises 15 residues. CDR1 is LGHNA and CDR2 is YNFKEQ in the germline V gene. The CDR3 here is CASSPSGSSYNEQFF. The CDR3 bases are TGTGCCAGCAGCCCGAGCGGGAGTTCCTACAATGAGCAGTTCTTC.

The chain recombines TRBV7-8 with TRBJ2-5, with 9 bases matching TRBD1. The V gene end was trimmed by 4 bases and the J gene end by 5 bases; junction bases not matched to a gene: 5. CDR1 and CDR2 from the germline V gene are SGHVS and FQNEAQ. The CDR3 consists of 14 residues. The CDR3 protein is CASSSGTGIETQYF. The CDR3 DNA follows: TGTGCCAGCAGCTCTGGGACAGGGATCGAGACCCAGTACTTC.

V gene TRBV7-9 combines with J gene TRBJ1-4; 8 nucleotides agree with TRBD1. Per the germline V gene, CDR1 is SEHNR and CDR2 is FQNEAQ (reference sequence). With V trimmed by 6 bases and J by 5 bases, 8 bases remained unmatched. The CDR3 spans 15 residues. The CDR3 sequence is CASRPSQGENEKLFF. DNA for the CDR3: TGTGCCAGCAGACCGTCACAGGGGGAGAATGAAAAACTGTTTTTT.

The gene calls are TRBV19 and TRBJ1-2, with D maybe TRBD1 (5 bases). Germline lookup yields CDR1 LNHDA and CDR2 SQIVND (reference sequence). V was shortened by 5 bases and J by 3 bases, with 19 bases between the two germline ends. This CDR3 is 16 amino acids long. The CDR3 DNA reads as TGTGCCAGTAGTCCCGCGGGGGTGCGTGAGGACTATGGCTACACCTTC. Translated, it gives CASSPAGVREDYGYTF. The full variable domain, completed using reference TRBV19 and TRBJ1-2, is DGGITQSPKYLFRKEGQNVTLSCEQNLNHDAMYWYRQDPGQGLRLIYYSQIVNDFQKGDIAEGYSVSREKKESFPLTVTSAQKNPTAFYLCASSPAGVREDYGYTFGSGTRLTVV.

In this sample, this clone turned up a few times. The chain uses TRBV6-1 and TRBJ1-4, with 9 bases matching TRBD1. The CDR3 extends over 14 amino acids. Germline V gene lookup returns CDR1 MNHNS and CDR2 SASEGT. V dropped 9 bases and J dropped 7; count of bases not matched to a gene: 9. CDR3 amino acids: CASSTGGIGEKLFF. As DNA, the CDR3 is TGTGCCAGTTCCACAGGGGGCATTGGTGAAAAACTGTTTTTT.

This chain links TRBV9 with TRBJ2-3; 7 positions match TRBD1. The V gene end was trimmed by 0 bases and the J gene end by 3 bases; junction bases not matched to a gene: 10. Germline V gene sequence: CDR1 SGDLS, CDR2 YYNGEE. The CDR3 covers 17 residues. The CDR3 is CASSVGPPRGRTDTQYF. The CDR3 DNA is TGTGCCAGCAGCGTAGGGCCCCCTAGGGGGCGAACAGATACGCAGTATTTT. Supplemented by reference TRBV9 and TRBJ2-3, the full variable domain reads DSGVTQTPKHLITATGQRVTLRCSPRSGDLSVYWYQQSLDQGLQFLIQYYNGEERAKGNILERFSAQQFPDLHSELNLSSLELGDSALYFCASSVGPPRGRTDTQYFGPGTRLTVL.